This is a list of T cell receptor beta chains from one sample in a study of blood T cell repertoires in COVID-19. Clones were read by immunoSEQ multiplex PCR, and TCRdb kept only the in-frame ones, dropping some. This table holds more than 200,000 clones, around 90% found once. Sample: peripheral blood. All receptors come from a human donor in a cohort sampled during active COVID-19. CDR3s include the opening cysteine and the closing phenylalanine or tryptophan. D genes are given only for firm matches. Size is stated for part of the rows, as once, few or many counts, or as a class when the clone is expanded.

v_call	cdr3_length	j_call	d_call	clone_size	cdr3_aa	cdr3_nt
TRBV28	14	TRBJ2-7	TRBD1	-	CASYPGQGAYEQYF	TGTGCCAGCTACCCGGGGCAGGGGGCCTACGAGCAGTACTTC
TRBV13	17	TRBJ2-7	TRBD2	-	CASSFFLAGGRTYEQYF	TGTGCCAGCAGCTTTTTTCTTGCGGGAGGGCGAACCTACGAGCAGTACTTC
TRBV7-8	16	TRBJ1-1	-	-	CASSLAIRGGDTEAFF	TGTGCCAGCAGCTTAGCCATACGGGGGGGGGACACTGAAGCTTTCTTT
TRBV19	14	TRBJ1-2	TRBD1	-	CASSLGQGSYGYTF	TGTGCCAGTAGTCTTGGACAGGGGAGTTATGGCTACACCTTC
TRBV12-3/TRBV12-4	12	TRBJ2-5	-	-	CASTPFGETQYF	TGTGCCAGCACCCCTTTCGGAGAGACCCAGTACTTC
TRBV6-1	16	TRBJ1-2	-	-	CASSEIGGVRDYGYTF	TGTGCCAGCAGTGAAATTGGAGGGGTACGGGACTATGGCTACACCTTC
TRBV7-3	15	TRBJ2-1	-	-	CASSLSLAHYNEQFF	TGTGCCAGCAGCTTATCACTAGCACATTACAATGAGCAGTTCTTC
TRBV10-3	14	TRBJ2-3	TRBD2	-	CAIRTSGGTDTQYF	TGTGCCATAAGGACTAGCGGGGGCACAGATACGCAGTATTTT
TRBV19	17	TRBJ1-6	-	-	CASSITGGSSYNSPLHF	TGTGCCAGTAGTATAACTGGCGGTAGCTCCTATAATTCACCCCTCCACTTT
TRBV6-6	14	TRBJ2-3	-	-	CASSPKYLPDTQYF	TGTGCCAGCAGCCCCAAATACTTGCCAGATACGCAGTATTTT
TRBV5-1	14	TRBJ1-5	-	-	CASSLGTGGQPQHF	TGCGCCAGCAGCTTGGGGACGGGGGGTCAGCCCCAGCATTTT
TRBV6-1	14	TRBJ1-2	-	-	CASSDTSGFYGYTF	TGTGCCAGCAGTGACACCTCCGGGTTTTATGGCTACACCTTC
TRBV4-1	15	TRBJ1-1	-	-	CASSQPRTVNTEAFF	TGCGCCAGCAGCCAACCCCGCACTGTGAACACTGAAGCTTTCTTT
TRBV19	15	TRBJ1-5	-	few	CASSTGTFIGQPQHF	TGTGCCAGTAGTACCGGGACATTCATCGGGCAGCCCCAGCATTTT
TRBV4-1	14	TRBJ1-5	-	-	CASSQDLRTILQHF	TGCGCCAGCAGCCAAGATCTCAGAACAATTCTCCAGCATTTT
TRBV7-9	17	TRBJ2-3	TRBD2	-	CASSLSPSGGSTDTQYF	TGTGCCAGCAGCTTGTCTCCTAGCGGCGGGAGCACAGATACGCAGTATTTT
TRBV4-3	15	TRBJ1-1	TRBD1	once	CASSRPGQGNTEAFF	TGCGCCAGCAGCCGCCCCGGACAGGGGAACACTGAAGCTTTCTTT
TRBV5-1	15	TRBJ2-7	-	-	CASSLASDYPREQYF	TGCGCCAGCAGCTTGGCCTCCGACTACCCTCGAGAGCAGTACTTC
TRBV18	15	TRBJ1-1	-	-	CASRAREGEGTEAFF	TGTGCCAGCCGCGCGCGGGAAGGGGAAGGCACTGAAGCTTTCTTT
TRBV12-5	15	TRBJ1-3	-	few	CASGLVLGVGNTIYF	TGTGCTAGTGGTTTGGTACTCGGGGTCGGAAACACCATATATTTT
TRBV4-3	14	TRBJ2-7	TRBD2	-	CASSQDRGDYEQYF	TGCGCCAGCAGCCAAGATCGGGGGGACTACGAGCAGTACTTC
TRBV5-1	16	TRBJ1-1	-	few	CASYRERGIVKDEAFF	TGCGCCAGCTATAGGGAAAGAGGGATTGTTAAGGATGAAGCTTTCTTT
TRBV6-5	15	TRBJ1-5	-	-	CASSYSGQGGQPQHF	TGTGCCAGCAGTTACTCGGGGCAGGGTGGTCAGCCCCAGCATTTT
TRBV19	19	TRBJ2-7	TRBD2	-	CASSIGGLAGVFGSYEQYF	TGTGCCAGTAGTATAGGGGGACTAGCGGGAGTATTTGGCTCCTACGAGCAGTACTTC
TRBV6-6	16	TRBJ1-3	-	-	CASRPPGGDSGNTIYF	TGTGCCAGCAGGCCACCCGGGGGGGACTCTGGAAACACCATATATTTT
TRBV5-1	13	TRBJ2-7	TRBD1	-	CASASGTDPEQYF	TGCGCCAGCGCCTCGGGGACAGACCCCGAGCAGTACTTC
TRBV19	16	TRBJ2-1	TRBD2	-	CASSTLSGIRYNEQFF	TGTGCCAGTTCCACCCTTAGCGGGATCCGCTACAATGAGCAGTTCTTC
TRBV3-1/TRBV3-2	13	TRBJ2-7	-	-	CASSSWGVYEQYF	TGTGCCAGCAGCTCTTGGGGAGTTTACGAGCAGTACTTC
TRBV28	15	TRBJ2-1	-	-	CASSFPGQNYNEQFF	TGTGCCAGCAGTTTTCCCGGACAGAACTACAATGAGCAGTTCTTC
TRBV27	17	TRBJ2-1	TRBD2	-	CASSSASGRASYNEQFF	TGTGCCAGCAGTTCAGCTAGCGGGAGGGCCTCCTACAATGAGCAGTTCTTC
TRBV9	13	TRBJ2-5	-	once	CASSVRGQETQYF	TGTGCCAGCAGCGTACGGGGGCAAGAGACCCAGTACTTC
TRBV25-1	15	TRBJ2-3	TRBD1	-	CASSAGTASTDTQYF	TGTGCCAGCAGTGCGGGGACAGCTAGCACAGATACGCAGTATTTT
TRBV30	16	TRBJ1-5	TRBD1	-	CAFRDRATKGNQPQHF	TGTGCCTTCCGGGACAGGGCCACCAAAGGCAATCAGCCCCAGCATTTT
TRBV9	15	TRBJ2-1	-	-	CASSTDSFSYNEQFF	TGTGCCAGCAGCACAGACAGCTTCTCCTACAATGAGCAGTTCTTC
TRBV7-2	13	TRBJ1-2	-	-	CASSLVQGRGYTF	TGTGCCAGCAGCTTAGTTCAGGGAAGAGGCTACACCTTC
TRBV3-1/TRBV3-2	13	TRBJ1-2	-	-	CASSQGRVGGYTF	TGTGCCAGCAGCCAAGGCAGGGTCGGTGGCTACACCTTC
TRBV27	13	TRBJ2-5	TRBD1	once	CASWGQGWETQYF	TGTGCCAGCTGGGGACAGGGGTGGGAGACCCAGTACTTC
TRBV28	13	TRBJ1-5	-	once	CASKKGGGQPQHF	TGTGCCAGCAAGAAGGGAGGCGGCCAGCCCCAGCATTTT
TRBV28	17	TRBJ1-1	TRBD1	-	CASSLYRDSFEGTEAFF	TGTGCCAGCAGTTTATACCGGGACAGCTTTGAAGGCACTGAAGCTTTCTTT
TRBV28	14	TRBJ2-1	TRBD1	-	CASRPYRGAQEQFF	TGTGCCAGCAGGCCATACAGGGGGGCTCAGGAGCAGTTCTTC
TRBV4-2	19	TRBJ2-7	TRBD2	-	CASSQDLVEREGLPYEQYF	TGTGCCAGCAGCCAAGATCTCGTTGAGCGGGAGGGATTACCCTACGAGCAGTACTTC
TRBV2	16	TRBJ2-1	TRBD2	-	CASSASGLANRGEQFF	TGTGCCAGCAGCGCGTCGGGACTAGCTAACCGGGGGGAGCAGTTCTTC
TRBV6-4	13	TRBJ1-2	-	-	CASSDPTGRGYTF	TGTGCCAGCAGTGACCCGACAGGTCGGGGCTACACCTTC
TRBV12-5	17	TRBJ2-7	-	-	CASGLDPPTEITYEQYF	TGTGCTAGTGGTTTGGACCCCCCGACAGAGATCACCTACGAGCAGTACTTC
TRBV11-2	15	TRBJ2-5	-	-	CASSLIGGDQETQYF	TGTGCCAGCAGCTTAATCGGCGGGGACCAAGAGACCCAGTACTTC
TRBV28	17	TRBJ2-1	TRBD2	once	CASSFPQAGATYNEQFF	TGTGCCAGCAGTTTCCCACAAGCGGGAGCTACCTACAATGAGCAGTTCTTC
TRBV9	12	TRBJ1-2	-	-	CASSVVPGGYTF	TGTGCCAGCAGCGTAGTCCCGGGGGGCTACACCTTC
TRBV6-2/TRBV6-3	14	TRBJ1-2	TRBD1	-	CASSFMDRDYGYTF	TGTGCCAGCAGTTTCATGGACAGGGACTATGGCTACACCTTC
TRBV4-3	15	TRBJ1-6	-	once	CASSRTQGGNTPLHF	TGCGCCAGCAGCCGAACTCAGGGTGGTAATACACCCCTCCACTTT
TRBV6-5	14	TRBJ1-3	TRBD1	-	CASSPQGSGNTIYF	TGTGCCAGCAGCCCACAGGGGTCTGGAAACACCATATATTTT
TRBV7-2	11	TRBJ2-7	-	-	CASSPYYEQYF	TGTGCCAGCAGCCCTTACTACGAGCAGTACTTC
TRBV2	15	TRBJ1-5	-	-	CASSAPGGGDQPQHF	TGTGCCAGCAGTGCCCCCGGGGGGGGAGATCAGCCCCAGCATTTT
TRBV5-5	15	TRBJ2-1	-	few	CASSFIPRSINEQFF	TGTGCCAGCAGCTTCATTCCTCGATCTATCAATGAGCAGTTCTTC
TRBV27	14	TRBJ2-7	TRBD2	-	CATRTSGSTYEQYF	TGTGCCACCCGTACTAGCGGGAGCACCTACGAGCAGTACTTC
TRBV7-2	15	TRBJ1-5	-	-	CASSLSSGVNQPQHF	TGTGCCAGCAGCTTATCATCAGGGGTCAATCAGCCCCAGCATTTT
TRBV7-2	13	TRBJ1-1	-	few	CASSVGPNTEAFF	TGTGCCAGCAGCGTCGGTCCGAACACTGAAGCTTTCTTT
TRBV2	13	TRBJ1-4	TRBD1	-	CATNYRGNEKLFF	TGTGCCACGAATTACAGGGGTAATGAAAAACTGTTTTTT
TRBV10-1	14	TRBJ2-7	TRBD1	-	CASSESPRTGEQYF	TGCGCCAGCAGTGAGTCCCCTCGGACAGGTGAGCAGTACTTC
TRBV6-4	16	TRBJ1-5	-	-	CARWEIVYSTNQPQHF	TGTGCCAGATGGGAGATAGTATATAGTACCAATCAGCCCCAGCATTTT
TRBV19	14	TRBJ1-2	TRBD1	once	CASLAGGQGYGYTF	TGTGCCAGCCTAGCGGGGGGACAGGGCTATGGCTACACCTTC